This entry lists 23 T cell receptor beta chains sequenced from one sample in a study of cytomegalovirus exposure and HLA in healthy donors. 60 Vbeta and 13 Jbeta primers were used in PCR. The repertoire was sequenced with immunoSEQ multiplex PCR; TCRdb's copy has only in-frame clones and lacks some. The table shows about 140,000 clones, with 80% occurring only once. Sample: PBMCs. The receptor set was obtained from a middle-aged man in good health and CMV-seronegative.

V usage is TRBV18 and J usage is TRBJ1-5, with D hard to call. Trimming pared 3 bases from V and 4 bases from J, leaving 10 bases between. The CDR3 consists of 14 residues. Germline V gives CDR1 KGHSH, CDR2 LQKENI. CDR3 DNA: TGTGCCAGCTCACCGGCCCGAGGAAATCAGCCCCAGCATTTT. Protein sequence: CASSPARGNQPQHF.

The chain uses TRBV30 and TRBJ1-2; 7 nucleotides align to TRBD1. The germline CDR1 and CDR2 sequences are GTSNPN and SVGIG (reference sequence). This CDR3 contains 13 residues. Trimming cost V 3 bases and J 7 bases; bases outside gene matches: 8. CDR3 region: CAWSGTAQSGYTF. The CDR3, as DNA: TGTGCCTGGAGCGGGACAGCCCAAAGTGGCTACACCTTC.

The chain recombines TRBV6-5 with TRBJ1-5; unclear D gene. From germline, CDR1 is MNHEY and CDR2 SVGAGI. V gave up 6 bases and J gave up 5 bases, with 11 bases separating them. The CDR3 sequence is 13 residues long. The CDR3 bases are TGTGCCAGCAGCCCATTGTCAGATCAGCCCCAGCATTTT. Translated: CASSPLSDQPQHF.

This rearrangement joins TRBV2 to TRBJ2-2; 9 bases fit TRBD2. V was pared by 4 bases and J by 5 bases, with 8 bases of the junction left unmatched. Germline V gene data show CDR1 as SNHLY and CDR2 as FYNNEI. CDR3 length equals 16 residues. The CDR3 protein is CASSVSGGRGTGELFF. Written as DNA, the CDR3 is TGTGCCAGCAGTGTGAGCGGGGGGCGTGGGACCGGGGAGCTGTTTTTT.

The CDR3 nucleotides read TGTGCCAGCAGTTTTGGACCAGAAGGGGATGAAAAACTGTTTTTT. It specifies CASSFGPEGDEKLFF. V gene TRBV27 combines with J gene TRBJ1-4, with TRBD1 as a possible D gene (5 bases). V gave up 3 bases and J gave up 6 bases, with 14 bases separating them. The CDR3 is 15 amino acids. Looked up from germline, CDR1 is MNHEY and CDR2 is SMNVEV (reference sequence). Full variable domain (outside the CDR3, taken from reference TRBV27 and TRBJ1-4): EAQVTQNPRYLITVTGKKLTVTCSQNMNHEYMSWYRQDPGLGLRQIYYSMNVEVTDKGDVPEGYKVSRKEKRNFPLILESPSPNQTSLYFCASSFGPEGDEKLFFGSGTQLSVL.

V and J are TRBV7-2 and TRBJ2-1, with 9 bases matching TRBD2. The length of the CDR3 is 14 residues. The germline V gene encodes CDR1 SGHTA and CDR2 FQGNSA. The V gene end was trimmed by 5 bases and the J gene end by 7 bases; junction bases not matched to a gene: 6. Here the CDR3 reads CASSVGLAINEQFF. In DNA form, the CDR3 reads TGTGCCAGCAGCGTGGGACTAGCTATAAATGAGCAGTTCTTC.

The chain is built from TRBV6-5 and TRBJ1-1; 8 bases fit TRBD1. From germline, CDR1 is MNHEY and CDR2 SVGAGI. This CDR3 spans 15 amino acids. V gave up 7 bases and J gave up 1 base; unmatched junction bases: 8. CDR3 protein: CASTITGTGNTEAFF. CDR3 DNA: TGTGCCAGCACCATCACCGGGACAGGGAACACTGAAGCTTTCTTT.

The genes are TRBV28 and TRBJ1-2, with 10 bases fitting TRBD1. Trimming removed 2 bases from V and 8 bases from J; junction bases left unmatched: 8. The CDR3 runs 15 residues. Looked up from germline, CDR1 is MDHEN and CDR2 is SYDVKM. The CDR3 sequence is CASSLGDRGVEGYTF. The CDR3 nucleotides are TGTGCCAGCAGTTTAGGGGACAGGGGAGTCGAGGGCTACACCTTC.

The V gene is TRBV7-2, the J gene TRBJ2-7, with D possibly matching TRBD1 (5 bases). Germline V gives CDR1 SGHTA, CDR2 FQGNSA. V dropped 8 bases and J dropped 6 bases, with 17 bases sitting between them. The CDR3 extends over 13 amino acids. CDR3 nucleotide sequence: TGTGCCAGCGCCAAGGGGCTTATGGGCGAGCAGTACTTC. Translation: CASAKGLMGEQYF.

The chain is built from TRBV27 and TRBJ2-5; 11 nucleotides agree with TRBD2. After removal of 3 bases from V and 5 bases from J, the junction contained 5 bases not matched to a gene. The CDR3 length is 15 residues. Per the germline V gene, CDR1 is MNHEY and CDR2 is SMNVEV (reference sequence). The CDR3 is CASSLTSGAEETQYF. DNA for the CDR3: TGTGCCAGCAGTTTGACTAGCGGGGCTGAGGAGACCCAGTACTTC.

V and J are TRBV7-9 and TRBJ1-5; D is perhaps TRBD1 (5 bases). Germline CDR1 SEHNR, CDR2 FQNEAQ (reference sequence). The CDR3 is 14 amino acids. V lost 4 bases and J 3 bases, leaving 10 bases between the germline ends. The CDR3 nucleotides read TGTGCCAGCAGCTGGGGCAGGGCCAATCAGCCCCAGCATTTT. Protein: CASSWGRANQPQHF. Full variable domain (missing parts from reference TRBV7-9 and TRBJ1-5): DTGVSQNPRHKITKRGQNVTFRCDPISEHNRLYWYRQTLGQGPEFLTYFQNEAQLEKSRLLSDRFSAERPKGSFSTLEIQRTEQGDSAMYLCASSWGRANQPQHFGDGTRLSIL.

The rearrangement uses TRBV6-6 and TRBJ2-5; TRBD1 matches 7 bases. The J call may be in error: the DNA end matches TRBJ2-7 better. The germline CDR1 and CDR2 sequences are MNHNY and SVGAGI (reference sequence). This CDR3 spans 15 amino acids. In nucleotides, the CDR3 is TGTGCCAGCAGCCGGGACGGACAGGTTAACTACGAGCAGTACTTC. Protein: CASSRDGQVNYEQYF.

In this sample, this clone turned up a few times. V gene TRBV5-5 combines with J gene TRBJ2-1; 11 bases match TRBD1. This CDR3 has 17 amino acids. CDR1 and CDR2 (germline): SGHKS, YYEKEE (reference sequence). V gave up 4 bases and J gave up 7 bases; unmatched junction bases: 13. Here the CDR3 DNA reads TGTGCCAGCAGCCATACCCCCGGGACAGGGGGGATGAATGAGCAGTTCTTC. Amino acids: CASSHTPGTGGMNEQFF.

This chain links TRBV2 with TRBJ1-6, with 7 bases that match TRBD1. The CDR3 contains 16 residues. V was pared by 2 bases and J by 5 bases, with 6 bases of the junction left unmatched. Germline lookup yields CDR1 SNHLY and CDR2 FYNNEI. In DNA form, the CDR3 reads TGTGCCAGCAGTGAATGGGGGACAGTAGATAATTCACCCCTCCACTTT. Translated: CASSEWGTVDNSPLHF.

This clone was observed a single time. The genes are TRBV19 and TRBJ1-1, with a possible D match to TRBD1 (6 bases). The CDR3 sequence is 13 residues long. Trimming took 5 bases from V and 2 from J, leaving 9 bases between them. The germline gives CDR1 LNHDA, CDR2 SQIVND (reference sequence). CDR3: CASSPGTNTEAFF. The CDR3 nucleotides read TGTGCCAGTAGTCCCGGGACAAACACTGAAGCTTTCTTT.

This rearrangement joins TRBV5-1 to TRBJ1-2, with D possibly TRBD1 on 6 matching bases. Per germline, CDR1 SGHRS and CDR2 YFSETQ. The germline V and J ends were trimmed by 4 bases and 4 bases, with 11 bases remaining between them. The CDR3 is made up of 13 amino acids. In DNA form, the CDR3 reads TGCGCCAGCAGCCAGGGGACGATCTATGGCTACACCTTC. Amino acid sequence: CASSQGTIYGYTF.

A few counts support this clone. The chain is built from TRBV10-1 and TRBJ1-1, with unresolved D. This CDR3 spans 15 amino acids. The V end was cut by 1 base, the J end by 1 base, with 10 bases between. Germline V gene sequence: CDR1 WNHNN, CDR2 SYGVQD (reference sequence). The CDR3 region is CASSEFGGANTEAFF. CDR3 sequence (DNA): TGCGCCAGCAGTGAGTTTGGAGGAGCGAACACTGAAGCTTTCTTT.

V usage is TRBV6-1 and J usage is TRBJ2-7, with 11 bases that match TRBD2. In germline, CDR1 is MNHNS, CDR2 SASEGT. Unmatched junction bases numbered 6, after V lost 2 bases and J lost 6 bases. CDR3 length: 15 residues. The CDR3 DNA is TGTGCCAGCAGTGAATTAGCGGGGGGGCCTTCCGAGCAGTACTTC. The encoded protein is CASSELAGGPSEQYF.

The rearrangement links TRBV7-8 to TRBJ2-4; the match to TRBD1 covers 7 bases. V was pared by 7 bases and J by 5 bases, with 8 bases of the junction left unmatched. The CDR3 runs to 14 residues. Germline lookup yields CDR1 SGHVS and CDR2 FQNEAQ. The CDR3 sequence is CASTSDRVENIQYF. The CDR3 nucleotides read TGTGCCAGCACGAGCGACAGGGTAGAAAACATTCAGTACTTC.

The J gene is TRBJ1-2, the V gene TRBV2, with D perhaps TRBD1 (5 bases). V gave up 5 bases and J gave up 5 bases, with 15 bases separating them. Germline V CDR1 and CDR2: SNHLY, FYNNEI. This CDR3 is 14 amino acids long. Here the CDR3 DNA reads TGTGCCAGCAGTATGCGGGACGGTCGGTATGGCTACACCTTC. Amino acids: CASSMRDGRYGYTF.

The chain couples TRBV6-6 to TRBJ2-5; 9 nucleotides align to TRBD2. Germline-derived CDR1 and CDR2 are MNHNY and SVGAGI (reference sequence). The V segment lost 7 bases and the J segment 5 bases; nucleotides outside the gene matches: 14. The CDR3 runs to 16 residues. The CDR3 region is CASTPPGAGGLETQYF. DNA for the CDR3: TGTGCCAGCACCCCACCCGGGGCGGGGGGGCTCGAGACCCAGTACTTC.

The chain links TRBV28 to TRBJ1-5, with D possibly being TRBD1 (6 bases). CDR1 and CDR2 from the germline V gene are MDHEN and SYDVKM. The CDR3 spans 14 residues. Trimming took off 7 bases at V and 9 bases at J, with 19 bases between the two ends. The CDR3 spells CASTPRDTGRPQHF. The CDR3 DNA is TGTGCCAGCACCCCCCGGGACACCGGCCGGCCCCAGCATTTT.

Only a few counts were recorded for this clone. The chain uses TRBV28 and TRBJ1-3; weak D call: TRBD1 (6 bases). Trimming took 1 base from V and 8 from J, leaving 12 bases between them. The CDR3 has 14 residues. CDR1 MDHEN and CDR2 SYDVKM come from the germline V gene. In DNA, the CDR3 is TGTGCCAGCAGTTTATACGACAGGCCAGACACCATATATTTT. This sequence encodes CASSLYDRPDTIYF. The whole variable domain, remainder taken from reference TRBV28 and TRBJ1-3, is DVKVTQSSRYLVKRTGEKVFLECVQDMDHENMFWYRQDPGLGLRLIYFSYDVKMKEKGDIPEGYSVSREKKERFSLILESASTNQTSMYLCASSLYDRPDTIYFGEGSWLTVV.